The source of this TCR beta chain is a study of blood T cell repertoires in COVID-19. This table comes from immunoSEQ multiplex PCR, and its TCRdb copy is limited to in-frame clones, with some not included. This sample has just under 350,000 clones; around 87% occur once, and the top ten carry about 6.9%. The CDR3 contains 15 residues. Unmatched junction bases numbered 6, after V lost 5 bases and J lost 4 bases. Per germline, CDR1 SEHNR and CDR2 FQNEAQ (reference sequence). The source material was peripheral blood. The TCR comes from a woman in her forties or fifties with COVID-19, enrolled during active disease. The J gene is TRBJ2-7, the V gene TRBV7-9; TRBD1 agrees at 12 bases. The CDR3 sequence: CASSQGTGGFYEQYF. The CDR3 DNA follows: TGTGCCAGCAGCCAGGGGACAGGGGGCTTTTACGAGCAGTACTTC.